Detailed here is one T cell receptor beta chain. Many counts were recorded for this clonotype. No antigen is known for it. Base-call qualities are not available, and no considerably larger clone is one nucleotide away. Trimming takes 5 bases off V and 4 bases off J; junction bases not matched to a gene: 4. For CDR1 and CDR2, the germline V gene lists SGHTA and FQGTGA. The CDR3 covers 13 residues, taking in both the cysteine and the phenylalanine. Only the CDR3 DNA is retained, 39 bases long and in frame from the first base. The sample belongs to a study of T-cell memory formation after mild COVID-19 (dated by TCRdb to about 2021). About the investigation overall: TCR sequence clusters from the two donors were largely donor specific. T-cell clones expanding and contracting after mild COVID-19 in two donors were tracked by longitudinal TCRalpha and TCRbeta repertoire sequencing. The cohort comprised two young, previously healthy adult volunteers, one female and one male. Overall study results and their limits: From day 15 to 85, contracting clones showed balanced CD4/CD8 phenotypes, whereas a second wave of clones that expanded from day 15 to 37 leaned towards CD4+. Contracting CD4+ clones were located mainly in the CM and EM memory subsets, whereas CD8+ clones were found to be enriched in EMRA. Only two mild cases were covered in the study, and larger cohorts including severe cases with pre-infection samples were considered necessary. The detection of some responding clones in pre-infection memory suggests that pre-existing cross-reactive memory T cells joined the SARS-CoV-2 response. SARS-CoV-2 specificity of the second-wave clones peaking on day 37 was not confirmed.

The reads were generated on an Illumina NovaSeq 6000. cDNA libraries for TCRalpha and TCRbeta were prepared by 5'RACE using constant-segment primers, with sample barcodes and unique molecular identifiers added. Trizol reagent was used to extract RNA from every sample. The libraries were amplified in two PCR steps, and the second step added a second sample barcode and Illumina TruSeq adapters. Libraries were sequenced on an Illumina NovaSeq with 2 x 150 bp paired-end reads. The original pipeline was this. The reads were demultiplexed and collapsed into UMI-guided consensus sequences using migec v1.2.7. With mixcr v2.1.11, UMI consensuses were aligned to TRA and TRB V and J templates and assembled into clonotypes. A clonotype was counted as expanded or contracted only when both edgeR and NoisET called the clonotype significant, with the noise models trained on biological replicates. edgeR calls used a false discovery rate-adjusted p below 0.01 and a log2 fold-change threshold of 1. PCA with hierarchical clustering of max-normalized trajectories of the 1000 most abundant clonotypes was used as exploratory dynamics analysis. Separately sequenced CD4+ and CD8+ repertoires were used to assign a CD4 or CD8 phenotype to each responding clone. TCRdb's own reprocessing of the public reads used fastp at Q25 and MiXCR and kept productive beta chains. When rows share a CDR3 protein, they turn into one entry using the most common DNA and genes. It is TCRdb's table, rather than the study itself, that gives the V and J calls and clone size. For this sample there are around 210,000 distinct CDR3 sequences; just over 9.5% appear just once. Around 3.3% of the sample belongs to the ten largest clones.

Ficoll-Paque density gradient centrifugation was the method used to isolate PBMCs. Sequencing input: PBMCs or a T cell subset sorted from them (not recorded which). The receptor was isolated from a young man who had mild COVID-19 (a few samples of this study predate the infection). The sample titles of this study are shuffled in the database, so cell type and time point are left out; the donor was told from shared clones. The V and J genes are TRBV7-3 and TRBJ2-5; the junction holds 7 bases that match TRBD2. The nucleotides are TGTGCCAGCAGCCCGGGGACTACAGAGACCCAGTACTTC. The encoded protein is CASSPGTTETQYF.